This T cell receptor (beta chain) was recorded in a study of cytomegalovirus exposure and HLA in healthy donors. Study information: Across 350 to 400 genotyped donors, around 80% landed in the Caucasian-associated ancestry cluster.

Trimming cost V 1 base and J 3 bases; bases outside gene matches: 5. The CDR3 loop spans 15 amino acids. Germline CDR1 reads SGHRS; CDR2 reads YFSETQ. This PCR relied on a set of 60 Vbeta primers and 13 Jbeta primers. Some clones are missing from TCRdb's copy, which holds only in-frame ones; the method was immunoSEQ multiplex PCR. The sample includes approximately 220,000 clones, 70% to 80% seen only once; the top ten take 1.8%. Notes on this clone: No antigen is known for it.

Sampled while nominally healthy, donors likely had unrecorded immune exposures. Broader study findings: Researchers reported in a later analysis that a missense DCLRE1C variant was tied to TCR beta V- and J-gene trimming. The classifier, whose performance was assessed in both the original and validation cohorts, reportedly diagnosed cytomegalovirus status with high specificity and sensitivity.

The J gene is TRBJ1-2, the V gene TRBV5-1; 8 bases fit TRBD1. This clonotype originated in a woman in her 30s in good health and CMV-seronegative. Material for sequencing was PBMCs. The CDR3: CASSLQGATDYGYTF. Written as DNA, the CDR3 is TGCGCCAGCAGCTTGCAGGGGGCAACGGACTATGGCTACACCTTC.